The 25 T cell receptor beta chains below come from one sample, sequenced in a study of cytotoxic CD8 clonotypes in ibrutinib-treated CLL. Clones were read by immunoSEQ multiplex PCR, and TCRdb kept only the in-frame ones, dropping some. The table lists roughly 130,000 clones, approximately 89% of them singletons, with more than 10% in the top ten. Source: PBMCs, taken after 12 months of ibrutinib treatment. The source of these receptors is a human donor with chronic lymphocytic leukemia.

V and J are TRBV7-9 and TRBJ1-4; the match to TRBD1 covers 8 bases. The CDR3 runs to 14 residues. V lost 5 bases, J lost 8 bases, and 7 bases stayed unmatched. Germline V gene sequence: CDR1 SEHNR, CDR2 FQNEAQ (reference sequence). Here the CDR3 DNA reads TGTGCCAGCAGCGACAGGGGCGTTGAGGAAAAACTGTTTTTT. Translating it yields CASSDRGVEEKLFF.

This chain connects TRBV2 to TRBJ1-1, with a possible D match to TRBD1 (5 bases). The CDR3 sequence is 15 residues long. The V end lost 3 bases, the J end lost 3 bases, and 14 bases lay between the germline ends. Germline V lookup: CDR1 SNHLY, CDR2 FYNNEI. CDR3 loop: CASSDMRGEDTEAFF. The CDR3 coding sequence is TGTGCCAGCAGTGATATGCGGGGGGAGGACACTGAAGCTTTCTTT.

The rearrangement links TRBV9 to TRBJ2-1; perhaps TRBD1 as D (7 bases). This CDR3 is built from 14 residues. Germline lookup yields CDR1 SGDLS and CDR2 YYNGEE. Trimming took 0 bases from V and 5 from J, leaving 9 bases between them. The CDR3 reads CASSVGGTDNEQFF. The CDR3 region has the DNA TGTGCCAGCAGCGTAGGCGGGACAGACAATGAGCAGTTCTTC.

The chain links TRBV18 to TRBJ1-1, with 7 positions matching TRBD1. The CDR3 runs 14 residues. Germline V gene lookup returns CDR1 KGHSH and CDR2 LQKENI. V gave up 6 bases and J gave up 11 bases; unmatched junction bases: 15. The CDR3 here is CASSDLTGAGTAFF. The CDR3 region has the DNA TGTGCCAGCTCTGACCTCACAGGGGCCGGCACGGCTTTCTTT.

The chain is built from TRBV7-9 and TRBJ1-4, with D possibly being TRBD1 (6 bases). V lost 3 bases to trimming and J lost 0 bases, with 8 bases between them. Germline V lookup: CDR1 SEHNR, CDR2 FQNEAQ (reference sequence). CDR3 length: 15 amino acids. CDR3 protein: CASSFEGATNEKLFF. CDR3 sequence (DNA): TGTGCCAGCAGCTTCGAGGGGGCAACTAATGAAAAACTGTTTTTT.

J is TRBJ2-7 and V is TRBV9; D ambiguous. There are 14 residues in the CDR3. Trimming took off 0 bases at V and 10 bases at J, with 17 bases between the two ends. The germline gives CDR1 SGDLS, CDR2 YYNGEE. CDR3 residues: CASSVELDPHGQYF. The CDR3 nucleotides read TGTGCCAGCAGCGTAGAGCTGGACCCCCATGGACAGTACTTC.

The chain has TRBV6-6 and TRBJ2-1; 13 nucleotides agree with TRBD2. Germline CDR1 is MNHNY and CDR2 is SVGAGI (reference sequence). The junction had 11 bases not matched to a gene; V was cut back by 6 bases and J by 9 bases. CDR3 size: 16 residues. CDR3 sequence: CASSLMGTSGICEQFF. CDR3 nucleotides: TGTGCCAGCAGCTTGATGGGGACTAGCGGGATTTGTGAGCAGTTCTTC.

The rearrangement links TRBV15 to TRBJ2-1; D is undetermined. Germline CDR1 LNHNV, CDR2 YYDKDF (reference sequence). V lost 2 bases and J lost 0, with 11 bases in between. The CDR3 runs to 16 residues. CDR3 amino acids: CATSRIPLGSYNEQFF. The CDR3 DNA reads as TGTGCCACCAGCAGAATTCCCTTGGGCTCCTACAATGAGCAGTTCTTC.

This clone was recorded once. In DNA form, the CDR3 reads TGTGCCAGCAGTTCCATCAGCGGGAGGGTAGATACGCAGTATTTT. Protein: CASSSISGRVDTQYF. V usage is TRBV27 and J usage is TRBJ2-3; 10 bases align to TRBD2. This CDR3 comprises 15 residues. Trimming at V came to 4 bases and at J to 5 bases, leaving 6 bases not matched to a gene. The germline V gene encodes CDR1 MNHEY and CDR2 SMNVEV (reference sequence).

A word on this clone: Distinct nucleotide sequences in the sample also encode this CDR3. This rearrangement joins TRBV18 to TRBJ2-7, with 7 bases that match TRBD2. The germline gives CDR1 KGHSH, CDR2 LQKENI. The trim removed 3 bases at V and 3 bases at J, leaving 2 bases unmatched. This CDR3 contains 13 residues. The CDR3 coding sequence is TGTGCCAGCTCACCGGGGGGGAGCTACGAGCAGTACTTC. Residues: CASSPGGSYEQYF. Variable domain in full (rest from reference TRBV18 and TRBJ2-7): NAGVMQNPRHLVRRRGQEARLRCSPMKGHSHVYWYRQLPEEGLKFMVYLQKENIIDESGMPKERFSAEFPKEGPSILRIQQVVRGDSAAYFCASSPGGSYEQYFGPGTRLTVT.

The chain has TRBV25-1 and TRBJ2-3; 9 bases map to TRBD1. The CDR3 runs to 16 residues. Germline CDR1 MGHDK, CDR2 SYGVNS. With V trimmed by 2 bases and J by 7 bases, 10 bases remained unmatched. DNA of the CDR3: TGTGCCAGCAGTGAAGGTTGGGACAGGGACGATTATACGCAGTATTTT. Translating gives CASSEGWDRDDYTQYF.

The chain links TRBV5-4 to TRBJ2-5; perhaps TRBD2 as D (6 bases). Trimming stripped 5 bases from V and 5 bases from J, with 25 bases between. Germline V gene sequence: CDR1 SGHNT, CDR2 YYREEE (reference sequence). The CDR3 covers 17 residues. As DNA, the CDR3 is TGTGCCAGCAGTCGCAAACTCGGAGGGAAATTTGGCGAGACCCAGTACTTC. Its protein product is CASSRKLGGKFGETQYF. The full variable domain, rest sourced from reference TRBV5-4 and TRBJ2-5, is ETGVTQSPTHLIKTRGQQVTLRCSSQSGHNTVSWYQQALGQGPQFIFQYYREEENGRGNFPPRFSGLQFPNYSSELNVNALELDDSALYLCASSRKLGGKFGETQYFGPGTRLLVL.

The chain couples TRBV15 to TRBJ1-5, with D uncertain. CDR1 and CDR2 from the germline V gene are LNHNV and YYDKDF (reference sequence). Trimming removed 1 base from V and 1 base from J, with 14 bases in between. The CDR3 length is 17 residues. The CDR3 DNA follows: TGTGCCACCAGCAGAGTTTACGGCGTAAGGAGCAATCAGCCCCAGCATTTT. Encoded protein: CATSRVYGVRSNQPQHF.

This sequence joins TRBV19 and TRBJ2-3; D is uncertain. Germline V gene sequence: CDR1 LNHDA, CDR2 SQIVND (reference sequence). V was cut by 2 bases and J by 3 bases, with 12 bases left in between. This CDR3 region has 15 residues. This CDR3 reads CASSILEFGTDTQYF. The CDR3 DNA sequence: TGTGCCAGTAGTATATTGGAGTTCGGTACAGATACGCAGTATTTT. The full variable domain, with the rest looked up from reference TRBV19 and TRBJ2-3, is DGGITQSPKYLFRKEGQNVTLSCEQNLNHDAMYWYRQDPGQGLRLIYYSQIVNDFQKGDIAEGYSVSREKKESFPLTVTSAQKNPTAFYLCASSILEFGTDTQYFGPGTRLTVL.

This sequence joins TRBV6-6 and TRBJ2-7; D is possibly TRBD2 (6 bases). The V end was cut by 7 bases, the J end by 3 bases, with 16 bases between. Germline CDR1 MNHNY, CDR2 SVGAGI (reference sequence). This CDR3 has 14 residues. The CDR3 DNA reads TGTGCCAGCACCGCATCGGGACTCAACTACGAGCAGTACTTC. The encoded protein is CASTASGLNYEQYF.

For the CDR3, the DNA is TGTGCCAGCAGCGTACAGGCGGGAGGGACTAATGAGCAGTTCTTC. Amino acids: CASSVQAGGTNEQFF. The chain is built from TRBV9 and TRBJ2-1, with 9 bases fitting TRBD2. The CDR3 loop spans 15 amino acids. With 1 base clipped from V and 7 bases from J, the junction kept 6 bases outside the gene matches. The V gene's germline CDR1 is SGDLS and CDR2 YYNGEE.

The J gene is TRBJ2-2, the V gene TRBV2; 7 bases fit TRBD1. Germline V gene sequence: CDR1 SNHLY, CDR2 FYNNEI. The CDR3 contains 14 residues. V shed 8 bases, J shed 2 bases, and the junction held 5 bases outside the gene matches. The CDR3 nucleotides read TGTGCCAGCTTCCGGGACAGAAACACCGGGGAGCTGTTTTTT. This codes for CASFRDRNTGELFF.

The CDR3 nucleotides read TGTGCCAGCAGCCCCCCGGACAGCCAAGAGACCCAGTACTTC. It encodes CASSPPDSQETQYF. The V call is TRBV9, the J call TRBJ2-5, with D maybe TRBD1 (6 bases). The CDR3 loop spans 14 amino acids. Between the trimmed V and J ends, which lost 4 bases and 1 base, there was a span of 11 bases. Per germline, CDR1 SGDLS and CDR2 YYNGEE.

The J gene is TRBJ1-3, the V gene TRBV7-2; no firm D call. The CDR3 is made up of 15 amino acids. CDR1 is SGHTA and CDR2 is FQGNSA in the germline V gene. Trimming stripped 5 bases from V and 0 bases from J, with 11 bases between. CDR3 bases: TGTGCCAGCAGCCGCCAGTGGGGCTCTGGAAACACCATATATTTT. This gives the protein CASSRQWGSGNTIYF. Variable domain in full (rest from reference TRBV7-2 and TRBJ1-3): GAGVSQSPSNKVTEKGKDVELRCDPISGHTALYWYRQSLGQGLEFLIYFQGNSAPDKSGLPSDRFSAERTGGSVSTLTIQRTQQEDSAVYLCASSRQWGSGNTIYFGEGSWLTVV.

The gene calls are TRBV6-5 and TRBJ2-7, with D hard to call. Germline V gene sequence: CDR1 MNHEY, CDR2 SVGAGI. V lost 1 base, J lost 3 bases, and 13 bases lay in between. CDR3 length: 15 residues. The CDR3 DNA reads TGTGCCAGCAGTTACTTTTACGGTCCCCTCTACGAGCAGTACTTC. It yields the protein CASSYFYGPLYEQYF.

The genes are TRBV7-9 and TRBJ1-2; tentative D call: TRBD1 (6 bases). The CDR3 has 12 amino acids. Germline CDR1 is SEHNR and CDR2 is FQNEAQ (reference sequence). V was clipped by 5 bases and J by 8 bases, with 12 bases between them. The CDR3: CASSPQGWGYTF. In DNA form, the CDR3 reads TGTGCCAGCAGCCCACAGGGATGGGGCTACACCTTC. The variable domain in full, with the rest retrieved from reference TRBV7-9 and TRBJ1-2, is DTGVSQNPRHKITKRGQNVTFRCDPISEHNRLYWYRQTLGQGPEFLTYFQNEAQLEKSRLLSDRFSAERPKGSFSTLEIQRTEQGDSAMYLCASSPQGWGYTFGSGTRLTVV.

V usage is TRBV11-3 and J usage is TRBJ1-3; TRBD1 aligns across 7 bases. V shed 5 bases and J 0 bases; nucleotides not matched to a gene: 1. Germline CDR1 reads SGHNT; CDR2 reads YENEEA. This CDR3 has 14 amino acids. In DNA form, the CDR3 reads TGTGCCAGCAGCCCAGGGGGCTCTGGAAACACCATATATTTT. Translated: CASSPGGSGNTIYF.

The rearrangement links TRBV6-1 to TRBJ2-1; no reliable D call. Germline V CDR1 and CDR2: MNHNS, SASEGT. V dropped 1 base and J dropped 0 bases, with 10 bases sitting between them. This CDR3 has 16 residues. The CDR3 DNA reads TGTGCCAGCAGTGAAGTTCCGATTAGCTCCTACAATGAGCAGTTCTTC. Its protein is CASSEVPISSYNEQFF.

This clone was counted only a few times. This CDR3 reads CASSLDSEAFF. The DNA for the CDR3 is TGTGCCAGCAGCCTAGACAGCGAAGCTTTCTTT. J is TRBJ1-1 and V is TRBV7-6, with TRBD1 as a possible D gene (5 bases). The germline CDR1 and CDR2 sequences are SGHVS and FNYEAQ. V was clipped by 5 bases and J by 8 bases, with 9 bases between them. The CDR3 consists of 11 residues.

This clone was recorded once. The chain recombines TRBV14 with TRBJ2-7; the D gene is possibly TRBD2 (6 bases). This CDR3 spans 15 amino acids. CDR1 and CDR2 (germline): SGHDN, FVKESK. V shed 4 bases and J shed 3 bases, with 16 bases lying between them. Here the CDR3 reads CASSPRAGRNYEQYF. DNA for the CDR3: TGTGCCAGCAGCCCGAGGGCAGGGAGGAACTACGAGCAGTACTTC. Variable domain in full (rest from reference TRBV14 and TRBJ2-7): EAGVTQFPSHSVIEKGQTVTLRCDPISGHDNLYWYRRVMGKEIKFLLHFVKESKQDESGMPNNRFLAERTGGTYSTLKVQPAELEDSGVYFCASSPRAGRNYEQYFGPGTRLTVT.